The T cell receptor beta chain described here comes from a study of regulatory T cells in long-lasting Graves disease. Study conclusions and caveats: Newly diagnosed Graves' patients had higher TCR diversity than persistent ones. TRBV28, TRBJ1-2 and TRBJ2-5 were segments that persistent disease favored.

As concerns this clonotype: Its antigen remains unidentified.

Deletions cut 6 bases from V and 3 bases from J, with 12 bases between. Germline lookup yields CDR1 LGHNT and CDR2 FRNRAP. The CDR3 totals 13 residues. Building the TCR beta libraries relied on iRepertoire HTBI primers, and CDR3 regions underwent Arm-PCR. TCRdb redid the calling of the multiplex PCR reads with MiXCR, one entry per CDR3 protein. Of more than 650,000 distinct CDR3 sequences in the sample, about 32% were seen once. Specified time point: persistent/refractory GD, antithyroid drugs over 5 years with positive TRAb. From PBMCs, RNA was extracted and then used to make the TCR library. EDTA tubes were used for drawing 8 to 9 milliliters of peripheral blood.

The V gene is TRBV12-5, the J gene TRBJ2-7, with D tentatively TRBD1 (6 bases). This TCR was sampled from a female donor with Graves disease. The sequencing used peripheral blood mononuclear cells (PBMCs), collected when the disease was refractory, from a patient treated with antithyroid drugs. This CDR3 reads CASGSQDSYEQYF. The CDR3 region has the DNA TGTGCTAGTGGCTCCCAGGACAGCTACGAGCAGTACTTC.